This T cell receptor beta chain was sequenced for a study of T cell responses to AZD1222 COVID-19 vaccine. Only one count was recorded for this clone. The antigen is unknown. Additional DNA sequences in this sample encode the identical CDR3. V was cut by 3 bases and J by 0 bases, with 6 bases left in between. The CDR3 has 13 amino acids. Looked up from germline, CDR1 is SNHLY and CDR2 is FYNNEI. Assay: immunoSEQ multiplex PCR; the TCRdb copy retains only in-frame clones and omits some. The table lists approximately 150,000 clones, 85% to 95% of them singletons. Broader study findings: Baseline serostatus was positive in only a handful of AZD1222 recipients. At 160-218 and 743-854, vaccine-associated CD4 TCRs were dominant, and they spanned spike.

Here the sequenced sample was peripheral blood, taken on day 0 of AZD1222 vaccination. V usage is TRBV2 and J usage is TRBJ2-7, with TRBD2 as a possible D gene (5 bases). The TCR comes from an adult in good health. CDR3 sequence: CASSDGSSYEQYF. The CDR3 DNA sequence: TGTGCCAGCAGTGATGGGAGCTCCTACGAGCAGTACTTC.